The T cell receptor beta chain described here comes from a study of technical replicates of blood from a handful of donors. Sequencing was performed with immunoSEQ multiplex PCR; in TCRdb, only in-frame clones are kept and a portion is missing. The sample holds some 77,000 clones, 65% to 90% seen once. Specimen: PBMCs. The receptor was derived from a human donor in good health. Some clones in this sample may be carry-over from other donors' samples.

CDR3 protein: CASSVAGGRNEKLFF. The CDR3 nucleotides are TGTGCCAGCAGCGTAGCTGGAGGGAGGAATGAAAAACTGTTTTTT. The rearrangement joins TRBV9 to TRBJ1-4, with D uncertain. The germline V gene encodes CDR1 SGDLS and CDR2 YYNGEE. This CDR3 comprises 15 residues. V shed 0 bases and J shed 5 bases, with 11 bases lying between them.